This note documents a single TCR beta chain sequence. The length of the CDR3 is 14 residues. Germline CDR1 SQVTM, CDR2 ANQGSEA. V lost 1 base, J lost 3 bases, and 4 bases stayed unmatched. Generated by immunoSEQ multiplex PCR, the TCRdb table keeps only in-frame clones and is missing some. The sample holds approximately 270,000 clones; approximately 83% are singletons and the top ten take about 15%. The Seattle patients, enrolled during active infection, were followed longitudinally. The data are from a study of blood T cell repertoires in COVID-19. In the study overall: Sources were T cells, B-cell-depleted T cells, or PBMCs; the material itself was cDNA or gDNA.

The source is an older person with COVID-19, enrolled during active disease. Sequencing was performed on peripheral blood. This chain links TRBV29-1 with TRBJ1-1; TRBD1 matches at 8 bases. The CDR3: CSVEATGGYTEAFF. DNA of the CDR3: TGCAGCGTTGAAGCTACAGGGGGTTACACTGAAGCTTTCTTT.